This is a list of T cell receptor beta chains from one sample in a study of T-cell memory formation after mild COVID-19. TCRdb re-derived calls from the 5' RACE reads in MiXCR, one entry per CDR3 protein. The sample has a few hundred thousand distinct CDR3 sequences, about a sixth seen once. The specimen was PBMCs or a T cell subset sorted from them (not recorded which). The receptor set was obtained from a man younger than 30 who had mild COVID-19 (a few samples of this study predate the infection). Cell type and time point are not known. Each CDR3 is given with its conserved first and last residue. A D gene is named only where the DNA matches it firmly. Some rows mark clone size as missing; the rest say once, few, many or name a class of expanded clone.

j_call | v_call | d_call | clone_size | cdr3_aa | cdr3_nt
TRBJ1-5 | TRBV18 | NA | NA | CASSLSGTTSNQPQHF | TGTGCCAGCTCACTTTCCGGGACAACAAGCAATCAGCCCCAGCATTTT
TRBJ1-1 | TRBV4-3 | TRBD1 | few | CASSQERGRPSEAFF | TGCGCCAGCAGCCAAGAAAGGGGGCGGCCCTCTGAAGCTTTCTTT
TRBJ2-3 | TRBV14 | NA | few | CASSQSSYSTDTQYF | TGTGCCAGCAGCCAGTCCAGCTATAGCACAGATACGCAGTATTTT
TRBJ1-2 | TRBV12-3/TRBV12-4 | NA | NA | CASSHSNFDYTF | TGTGCCAGCAGTCATTCCAATTTCGACTACACCTTC
TRBJ2-3 | TRBV5-1 | TRBD1 | NA | CASSLSGTVRDTQYF | TGCGCCAGCAGCCTATCCGGGACAGTCAGGGATACGCAGTATTTT
TRBJ1-4 | TRBV12-3/TRBV12-4 | NA | many | CASSSAGEKLFF | TGTGCCAGCAGTTCCGCGGGTGAAAAACTGTTTTTT
TRBJ1-2 | TRBV6-6 | NA | NA | CASSLRRAQATFNYGYTF | TGTGCCAGCAGCCTCCGACGGGCCCAAGCGACTTTCAACTATGGCTACACCTTC
TRBJ2-3 | TRBV5-1 | TRBD1 | few | CASSEGQATDTQYF | TGCGCCAGCAGCGAGGGACAGGCCACAGATACGCAGTATTTT
TRBJ1-1 | TRBV18 | NA | NA | CASSDPLDGYTEAFF | TGTGCCAGCTCCGATCCCTTGGACGGATACACTGAAGCTTTCTTT
TRBJ1-5 | TRBV7-8 | NA | NA | CASSLAVRNQPQHF | TGTGCCAGCAGCTTAGCGGTTCGGAATCAGCCCCAGCATTTT
TRBJ1-6 | TRBV19 | NA | few | CASSARNDNSPLHF | TGTGCCAGTAGTGCGAGGAACGATAATTCACCCCTCCACTTT
TRBJ1-1 | TRBV9 | NA | few | CASSVVGRSTEAFF | TGTGCCAGCAGCGTAGTTGGGAGGAGCACTGAAGCTTTCTTT
TRBJ1-1 | TRBV25-1 | TRBD1 | NA | CASRGTGGTEAFF | TGTGCCAGCAGGGGGACAGGGGGGACTGAAGCTTTCTTT
TRBJ1-1 | TRBV28 | NA | NA | CASSTPTGGRTEAFF | TGTGCCAGCAGTACCCCAACGGGGGGGAGGACTGAAGCTTTCTTT
TRBJ1-1 | TRBV3-1 | NA | NA | CASSQHGTGNTEAFF | TGTGCCAGCAGCCAGCACGGGACGGGGAATACCGAAGCTTTCTTT
TRBJ2-2 | TRBV7-2 | TRBD2 | many | CASSLGGRWERGGVTGELFF | TGTGCCAGCAGCTTAGGGGGGCGCTGGGAGCGGGGGGGCGTCACCGGGGAGCTGTTTTTT
TRBJ2-5 | TRBV11-2 | NA | NA | CASSLPRVWGAWETQYF | TGTGCCAGCAGCTTGCCGAGGGTGTGGGGGGCTTGGGAGACCCAGTACTTC
TRBJ2-7 | TRBV4-1 | NA | few | CASSQDWGRRANEQYF | TGCGCCAGCAGCCAAGATTGGGGGCGGAGAGCTAATGAGCAGTACTTC
TRBJ1-2 | TRBV7-2 | NA | few | CASSRGPRYGYTF | TGTGCCAGCAGCAGGGGCCCTCGGTATGGCTACACCTTC
TRBJ2-7 | TRBV20-1 | TRBD2 | few | CSARSWRGVSYEQYF | TGCAGTGCTAGATCGTGGCGGGGGGTCTCCTACGAGCAGTACTTC
TRBJ2-4 | TRBV4-1 | NA | few | CASSFRGGSEGIAKNIQYF | TGCGCCAGCAGCTTTCGTGGGGGTTCGGAAGGAATAGCCAAAAACATTCAGTACTTC
TRBJ2-1 | TRBV7-8 | NA | NA | CASSLNRVKQFF | TGTGCCAGCAGCTTAAACAGGGTGAAGCAGTTCTTC
TRBJ1-1 | TRBV12-3/TRBV12-4 | TRBD1 | NA | CASSLWDRGLTTEAFF | TGTGCCAGCAGTTTATGGGACAGGGGATTGACCACTGAAGCTTTCTTT
TRBJ2-5 | TRBV6-2/TRBV6-3 | TRBD2 | many | CASSTYSGGDKETQYF | TGTGCCAGCAGCACCTATAGCGGGGGGGACAAAGAGACCCAGTACTTC
TRBJ2-7 | TRBV7-2 | NA | NA | CASSSYGPGAYEQYF | TGTGCCAGCAGCTCATATGGACCCGGCGCCTACGAGCAGTACTTC
TRBJ2-3 | TRBV20-1 | TRBD1 | NA | CSARDHEQGGTDTQYF | TGCAGTGCTAGAGACCATGAACAGGGGGGAACAGATACGCAGTATTTT
TRBJ2-3 | TRBV3-1 | NA | few | CASSQEGGPDTQYF | TGTGCCAGCAGCCAGGAGGGGGGGCCAGATACGCAGTATTTT
TRBJ1-1 | TRBV7-2 | NA | NA | CASRWQGGTEAFF | TGTGCCAGCCGTTGGCAGGGTGGCACTGAAGCTTTCTTT